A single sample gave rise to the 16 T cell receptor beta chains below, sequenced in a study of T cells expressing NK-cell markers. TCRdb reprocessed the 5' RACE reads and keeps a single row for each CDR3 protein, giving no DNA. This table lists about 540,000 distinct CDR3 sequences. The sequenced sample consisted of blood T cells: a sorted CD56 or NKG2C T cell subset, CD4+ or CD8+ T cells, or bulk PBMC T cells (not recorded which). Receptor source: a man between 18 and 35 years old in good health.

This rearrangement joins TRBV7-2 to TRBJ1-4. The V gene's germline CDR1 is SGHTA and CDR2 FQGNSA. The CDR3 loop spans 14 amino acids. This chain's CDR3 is CASSLFGPYEKLFF.

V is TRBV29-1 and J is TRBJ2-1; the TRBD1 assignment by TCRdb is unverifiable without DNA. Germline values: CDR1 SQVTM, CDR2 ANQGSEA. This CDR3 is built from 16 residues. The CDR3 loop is CSARRLGQGDYNEQFF.

CDR3 protein: CASAPDNAYEQYF. The V gene is TRBV7-2, the J gene TRBJ2-7; there is no DNA to check the TCRdb D call of TRBD1. Germline CDR1 and CDR2: SGHTA and FQGNSA. The CDR3 runs 13 residues.

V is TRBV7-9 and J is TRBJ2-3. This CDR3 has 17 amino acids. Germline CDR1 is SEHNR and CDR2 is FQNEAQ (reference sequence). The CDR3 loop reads CASSLAFPKTKTDTQYF.

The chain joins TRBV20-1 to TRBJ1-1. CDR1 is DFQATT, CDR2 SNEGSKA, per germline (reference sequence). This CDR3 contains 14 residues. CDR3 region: CSARGGSRNTEAFF.

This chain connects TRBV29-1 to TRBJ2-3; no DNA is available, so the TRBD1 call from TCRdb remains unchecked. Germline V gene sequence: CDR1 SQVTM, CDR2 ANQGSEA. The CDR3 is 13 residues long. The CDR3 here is CSVSSRGADTQYF.

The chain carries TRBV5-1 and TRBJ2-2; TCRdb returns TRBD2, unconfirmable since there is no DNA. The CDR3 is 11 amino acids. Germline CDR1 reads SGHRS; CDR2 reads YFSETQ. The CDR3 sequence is CASQAGGELFF.

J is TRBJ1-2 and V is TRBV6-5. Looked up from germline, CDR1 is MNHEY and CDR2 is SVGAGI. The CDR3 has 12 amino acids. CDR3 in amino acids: CASWETSYGYTF.

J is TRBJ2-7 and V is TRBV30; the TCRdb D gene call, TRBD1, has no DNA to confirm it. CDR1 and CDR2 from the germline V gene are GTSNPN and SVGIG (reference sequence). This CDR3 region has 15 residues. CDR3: CAWSVWGTGWYEQYF.

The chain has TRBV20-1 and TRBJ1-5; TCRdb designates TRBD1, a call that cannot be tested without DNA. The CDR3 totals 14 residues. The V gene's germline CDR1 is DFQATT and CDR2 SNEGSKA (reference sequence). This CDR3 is CSASVDSRSQPQHF.

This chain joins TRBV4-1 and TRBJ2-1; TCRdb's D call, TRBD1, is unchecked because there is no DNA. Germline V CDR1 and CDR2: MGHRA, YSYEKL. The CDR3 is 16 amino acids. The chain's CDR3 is CASSPRTDPLYNEQFF.

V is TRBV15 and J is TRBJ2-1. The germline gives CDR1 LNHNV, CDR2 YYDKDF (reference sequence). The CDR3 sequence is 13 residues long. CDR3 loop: CATSRDLRGEQFF.

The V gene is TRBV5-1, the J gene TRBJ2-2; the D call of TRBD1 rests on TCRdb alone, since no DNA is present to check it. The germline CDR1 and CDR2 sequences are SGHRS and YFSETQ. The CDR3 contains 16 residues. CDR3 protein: CASSLTGTGRAGELFF.

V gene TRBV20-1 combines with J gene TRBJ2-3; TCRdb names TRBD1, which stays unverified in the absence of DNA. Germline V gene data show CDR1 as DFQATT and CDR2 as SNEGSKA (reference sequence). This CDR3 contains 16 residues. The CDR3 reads CSAREGAGDGADTQYF.

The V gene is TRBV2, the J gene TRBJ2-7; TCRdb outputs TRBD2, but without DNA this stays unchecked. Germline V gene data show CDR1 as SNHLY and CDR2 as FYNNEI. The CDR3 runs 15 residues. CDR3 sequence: CASRTGLAATYEQYF.

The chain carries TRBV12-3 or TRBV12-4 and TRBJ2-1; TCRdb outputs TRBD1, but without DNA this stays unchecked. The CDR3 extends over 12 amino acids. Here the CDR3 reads CATGTGGYEQFF.